This T cell receptor beta chain was sequenced during a study of T cell repertoires in cytomegalovirus infection. The wider study: TCR beta signatures that were public indicated CMV infection and matching HLA type.

Trimming removed 7 bases from V and 6 bases from J, with 21 bases in between. CDR3 length equals 15 residues. Germline V lookup: CDR1 MNHEY, CDR2 SVGAGI. This clonotype came up a few times. The antigen remains unidentified. One entry per CDR3 protein, called by TCRdb with MiXCR from the reads. Among 300,000 to 400,000 distinct CDR3 sequences listed, about 27% were seen once. The TCR comes from a human donor in good health (CMV status not recorded). Some clones in this sample may be carry-over from other donors' samples. The specimen was cultured PBMCs, collected from culture after CMV antigen stimulation. The rearrangement links TRBV6-5 to TRBJ1-2; weak D call: TRBD1 (5 bases). CDR3 bases: TGTGCCAGCATCGAAGAGGGGCTAGGCGAGGATGGCTACACCTTC. Translation gives CASIEEGLGEDGYTF.